The 7 T cell receptor beta chains below come from one sample, sequenced in a study of cytomegalovirus exposure and HLA in healthy donors. TCRdb's copy holds only in-frame clones and misses some; the assay was immunoSEQ multiplex PCR. The table has approximately 70,000 clones, around 94% seen once; the top ten hold 0.55% to 0.65%. Sequencing was performed on PBMCs. The receptors stem from a woman under 30 in good health and CMV-seronegative.

The chain recombines TRBV10-1 with TRBJ1-2; perhaps TRBD1 as D (5 bases). The CDR3 length is 13 residues. Trimming cost V 7 bases and J 3 bases, with 12 bases left between them. Germline V gene data show CDR1 as WNHNN and CDR2 as SYGVQD (reference sequence). The CDR3 loop reads CASTRTLDYGYTF. The CDR3 DNA follows: TGCGCCAGCACTCGGACATTAGACTATGGCTACACCTTC.

The chain is built from TRBV27 and TRBJ1-6; D might be TRBD1 (6 bases). Germline V gene data show CDR1 as MNHEY and CDR2 as SMNVEV (reference sequence). This CDR3 spans 13 amino acids. Trimming shortened V by 6 bases and J by 9 bases, and 12 bases separated the two germline ends. The CDR3 nucleotides are TGTGCCAGCAGCCTACAGGGAAGTTCACCCCTCCACTTT. Residues: CASSLQGSSPLHF.

Concerning this clone: Other DNA variants within this sample encode the same CDR3. The V and J genes are TRBV7-2 and TRBJ1-2, with D maybe TRBD1 (5 bases). The CDR3 covers 13 residues. CDR1 is SGHTA, CDR2 FQGNSA, per germline. V was pared by 1 base and J by 8 bases, with 11 bases between. CDR3 in DNA: TGTGCCAGCAGCTTAGTGCCAGGGAACGGCTACACCTTC. This codes for CASSLVPGNGYTF.

The J gene is TRBJ1-6, the V gene TRBV5-5; possible D gene TRBD1, 5 bases. Germline-derived CDR1 and CDR2 are SGHKS and YYEKEE (reference sequence). Trimming cost V 5 bases and J 10 bases, with 13 bases left between them. This CDR3 has 13 residues. The DNA for the CDR3 is TGTGCCAGCAGGACCAGACAGCAATCACCCCTCCACTTT. This gives the protein CASRTRQQSPLHF.

V usage is TRBV9 and J usage is TRBJ2-2; maybe TRBD1 (5 bases). Germline assignment: CDR1 SGDLS and CDR2 YYNGEE. With 3 bases removed from V and 2 bases from J, the gap between germline ends came to 11 bases. The CDR3 is 15 amino acids. The CDR3: CASSARTSNTGELFF. In DNA form, the CDR3 reads TGTGCCAGCAGCGCCCGGACATCCAACACCGGGGAGCTGTTTTTT.

The table lists this clone with a count of one. The rearrangement links TRBV9 to TRBJ1-1, with 10 bases aligning to TRBD1. The ends lost 2 bases at V and 3 bases at J; junction bases unmatched: 10. The CDR3 loop spans 17 amino acids. Germline V CDR1 and CDR2: SGDLS, YYNGEE. Here the CDR3 DNA reads TGTGCCAGCAGCGTTACGACAGGGGGCGTATCGGACACTGAAGCTTTCTTT. Translating it yields CASSVTTGGVSDTEAFF.

This clone was seen just once. CDR3 sequence: CASSRQGASPEAFF. CDR3 bases: TGTGCCAGCAGCCGACAGGGGGCGAGCCCTGAAGCTTTCTTT. The V and J genes are TRBV14 and TRBJ1-1; 10 bases match TRBD1. This CDR3 region has 14 residues. From germline, CDR1 is SGHDN and CDR2 FVKESK. Germline trimming cut 4 bases from V and 6 bases from J; bases unmatched to any gene: 5.